The following is a T cell receptor (beta chain) sequence with its context. This sample was taken from a study of blood T cell repertoires in COVID-19. Study as a whole: The United States, Italy and Spain were the sources of the acute and convalescent COVID-19 samples. T cells, B-cell-depleted T cells, or PBMCs supplied cDNA or gDNA.

The method was immunoSEQ multiplex PCR; TCRdb's version includes in-frame clones alone and lacks a portion of them. The repertoire holds some 250,000 clones, with approximately 85% as singletons. This CDR3 region has 14 residues. V was pared by 0 bases and J by 8 bases, with 4 bases of the junction left unmatched. Germline CDR1 and CDR2: SGHNT and YYREEE (reference sequence). V gene TRBV5-4 combines with J gene TRBJ1-4; 7 bases match TRBD1. The source material was peripheral blood. This TCR came from a woman aged 25 to 39 with acute or convalescent COVID-19. CDR3 sequence (DNA): TGTGCCAGCAGCTTGGACAGGGGAGTAGAAAAACTGTTTTTT. Translating it yields CASSLDRGVEKLFF.